Following are 31 T cell receptor beta chains from one sample sequenced in a study of blood T cell repertoires in COVID-19. Libraries were prepared by immunoSEQ multiplex PCR; TCRdb keeps only in-frame clonotypes and omits some of them. The data hold a few hundred thousand clones, with approximately 85% observed a single time. The sample comprised PBMCs or T cells enriched from blood (not recorded which). The receptors were gathered from a woman in her forties or fifties who had recovered from COVID-19.

J is TRBJ1-1 and V is TRBV19, with no clear D. V lost 2 bases and J 3 bases, leaving 13 bases between the germline ends. The CDR3 has 15 amino acids. Germline V lookup: CDR1 LNHDA, CDR2 SQIVND (reference sequence). The CDR3 bases are TGTGCCAGTAGTATATCAGTGTGGTTGGACACTGAAGCTTTCTTT. Translating it yields CASSISVWLDTEAFF. Full variable domain (missing parts from reference TRBV19 and TRBJ1-1): DGGITQSPKYLFRKEGQNVTLSCEQNLNHDAMYWYRQDPGQGLRLIYYSQIVNDFQKGDIAEGYSVSREKKESFPLTVTSAQKNPTAFYLCASSISVWLDTEAFFGQGTRLTVV.

The chain joins TRBV30 to TRBJ1-5, with D uncertain. The CDR3 consists of 14 residues. Trimming left V 2 bases short and J 0 bases short, with 8 bases between. Germline V CDR1 and CDR2: GTSNPN, SVGIG (reference sequence). The CDR3 DNA sequence: TGTGCCTGGAGTAGAGACATTAGCAATCAGCCCCAGCATTTT. It encodes CAWSRDISNQPQHF.

The chain carries TRBV5-5 and TRBJ2-2; TRBD2 aligns across 7 bases. Germline CDR1 reads SGHKS; CDR2 reads YYEKEE (reference sequence). V was pared by 0 bases and J by 4 bases, with 6 bases of the junction left unmatched. CDR3 length: 16 residues. Here the CDR3 DNA reads TGTGCCAGCAGCTTGGGCGCTAGCGGAGCCACCGGGGAGCTGTTTTTT. Protein sequence: CASSLGASGATGELFF.

This chain connects TRBV27 to TRBJ2-7; D possibly corresponds to TRBD2 (5 bases). The CDR3 totals 15 residues. Trimming removed 5 bases at V and 3 bases at J, with 17 bases between. Germline V gives CDR1 MNHEY, CDR2 SMNVEV (reference sequence). The CDR3 DNA sequence: TGTGCCAGCAGTAGGCTCGGGCAGAGCGGCTACGAGCAGTACTTC. Protein product: CASSRLGQSGYEQYF.

The chain carries TRBV7-9 and TRBJ2-7; 7 positions match TRBD1. V gave up 0 bases and J gave up 3 bases; unmatched junction bases: 11. The germline V gene encodes CDR1 SEHNR and CDR2 FQNEAQ (reference sequence). The CDR3 runs to 17 residues. CDR3 nucleotides: TGTGCCAGCAGCTTAGCGCTTGCCCCACGGGACAGCTACGAGCAGTACTTC. The encoded protein is CASSLALAPRDSYEQYF. Looking up the rest from reference TRBV7-9 and TRBJ2-7 gives the full variable domain: DTGVSQNPRHKITKRGQNVTFRCDPISEHNRLYWYRQTLGQGPEFLTYFQNEAQLEKSRLLSDRFSAERPKGSFSTLEIQRTEQGDSAMYLCASSLALAPRDSYEQYFGPGTRLTVT.

The chain uses TRBV7-2 and TRBJ2-1; 9 bases fit TRBD2. Trimming at V came to 3 bases and at J to 3 bases, leaving 6 bases not matched to a gene. The CDR3 is 16 amino acids. Germline V gene lookup returns CDR1 SGHTA and CDR2 FQGNSA. CDR3 bases: TGTGCCAGCAGCTTCGTAGCGGGAGTTATCTACAATGAGCAGTTCTTC. This encodes CASSFVAGVIYNEQFF.

J is TRBJ1-6 and V is TRBV28; perhaps TRBD1 as D (6 bases). The CDR3 contains 14 residues. Trimming shortened V by 7 bases and J by 3 bases, and 10 bases separated the two germline ends. CDR1 and CDR2 (germline): MDHEN, SYDVKM. The CDR3 nucleotides read TGTGCCAGCACCAGGGGCTTCTATAATTCACCCCTCCACTTT. Its translation is CASTRGFYNSPLHF.

The CDR3 protein is CASRDREGTEAFF. In nucleotides, the CDR3 is TGTGCCAGTAGGGACAGGGAAGGCACTGAAGCTTTCTTT. This rearrangement joins TRBV19 to TRBJ1-1; 8 bases match TRBD1. CDR1 is LNHDA and CDR2 is SQIVND in the germline V gene (reference sequence). This CDR3 comprises 13 residues. V gave up 6 bases and J gave up 4 bases; unmatched junction bases: 4.

The chain uses TRBV11-3 and TRBJ1-1, with 9 nucleotides matching TRBD1. Germline CDR1 reads SGHNT; CDR2 reads YENEEA. The CDR3 has 14 amino acids. Losses at the gene ends were 5 bases for V and 8 bases for J; bases not matched to a gene: 9. Here the CDR3 DNA reads TGTGCCAGCAGCCGGGACAGGGCTAATCCAGAAGCTTTCTTT. Encoded protein: CASSRDRANPEAFF. Full variable domain (remainder filled in from reference TRBV11-3 and TRBJ1-1): EAGVVQSPRYKIIEKKQPVAFWCNPISGHNTLYWYLQNLGQGPELLIRYENEEAVDDSQLPKDRFSAERLKGVDSTLKIQPAELGDSAVYLCASSRDRANPEAFFGQGTRLTVV.

This chain links TRBV2 with TRBJ1-5; D is possibly TRBD1 (5 bases). The CDR3 runs to 13 residues. Germline CDR1 SNHLY, CDR2 FYNNEI. V lost 4 bases and J 9 bases, leaving 13 bases between the germline ends. The CDR3 nucleotides are TGTGCCAGCAGTGCTAGGGACGGGGGGCCCCAGCATTTT. Protein sequence: CASSARDGGPQHF.

This sequence joins TRBV24-1 and TRBJ2-3; D ambiguous. Trimming took 2 bases from V and 2 from J, leaving 4 bases between them. The V gene's germline CDR1 is KGHDR and CDR2 SFDVKD. CDR3 length: 13 amino acids. CDR3 bases: TGTGCCACCAGTGATTGGGCCACAGATACGCAGTATTTT. Residues: CATSDWATDTQYF.

This chain joins TRBV2 and TRBJ1-4, with D maybe TRBD1 (6 bases). Germline assignment: CDR1 SNHLY and CDR2 FYNNEI. Trimming stripped 6 bases from V and 7 bases from J, with 18 bases between. The CDR3 consists of 15 residues. The CDR3 bases are TGTGCCAGCAGGATCGGGACACCGACAGTTGAAAAACTGTTTTTT. It specifies CASRIGTPTVEKLFF.

A note on this clone: Other DNA sequences of this sample code for an identical CDR3. The V and J genes are TRBV5-4 and TRBJ1-1; D perhaps matches TRBD1 (6 bases). Germline CDR1 SGHNT, CDR2 YYREEE (reference sequence). V was clipped by 4 bases and J by 1 base, with 8 bases between them. This CDR3 region has 13 residues. Here the CDR3 reads CASSLDRNTEAFF. CDR3 nucleotides: TGTGCCAGCAGCCTGGACAGGAACACTGAAGCTTTCTTT.

The rearrangement uses TRBV5-5 and TRBJ2-1; TRBD2 matches at 9 bases. J lost 3 bases, V lost 0 bases, and 4 bases had no gene match. Germline lookup yields CDR1 SGHKS and CDR2 YYEKEE (reference sequence). CDR3 length: 16 residues. The CDR3 region is CASSLAWTSDYNEQFF. CDR3 DNA sequence: TGTGCCAGCAGCTTGGCCTGGACTAGCGACTACAATGAGCAGTTCTTC.

The J gene is TRBJ1-5, the V gene TRBV10-2; 8 bases agree with TRBD1. Looked up from germline, CDR1 is WSHSY and CDR2 is SAAADI. The J segment lost 7 bases and the V segment lost 6 bases, leaving 8 bases of the junction unmatched. The length of the CDR3 is 14 residues. CDR3 amino acids: CASRDREVGQPQHF. The CDR3 DNA reads TGCGCCAGCAGGGACAGGGAGGTGGGCCAGCCCCAGCATTTT.

The rearrangement links TRBV5-1 to TRBJ2-1; TRBD2 is a possible D gene (5 bases). V was clipped by 4 bases and J by 3 bases, with 14 bases between them. The length of the CDR3 is 15 residues. Germline V gene data show CDR1 as SGHRS and CDR2 as YFSETQ. CDR3 loop: CASSRPGAGYNEQFF. The DNA for the CDR3 is TGCGCCAGCAGCAGACCCGGCGCGGGCTACAATGAGCAGTTCTTC.

The chain links TRBV27 to TRBJ1-2; 7 positions agree with TRBD1. V shed 6 bases and J 3 bases; nucleotides not matched to a gene: 19. Germline-derived CDR1 and CDR2 are MNHEY and SMNVEV (reference sequence). The CDR3 runs 18 residues. This chain's CDR3 is CASSFLGQEDGSYYGYTF. The CDR3 nucleotides are TGTGCCAGCAGCTTCCTCGGACAGGAGGATGGTTCGTACTATGGCTACACCTTC.

This sequence joins TRBV5-1 and TRBJ1-2, with TRBD1 as a possible D gene (5 bases). Per the germline V gene, CDR1 is SGHRS and CDR2 is YFSETQ. The CDR3 sequence is 15 residues long. The V and J ends lost 3 bases and 3 bases respectively, with 15 bases between them. CDR3 DNA: TGCGCCAGCAGCTCTACCGGGACTGATTACTATGGCTACACCTTC. This codes for CASSSTGTDYYGYTF. The full variable domain, its missing parts supplied by reference TRBV5-1 and TRBJ1-2, is KAGVTQTPRYLIKTRGQQVTLSCSPISGHRSVSWYQQTPGQGLQFLFEYFSETQRNKGNFPGRFSGRQFSNSRSEMNVSTLELGDSALYLCASSSTGTDYYGYTFGSGTRLTVV.

This chain joins TRBV5-1 and TRBJ2-3; no clear D. The length of the CDR3 is 15 residues. Germline-derived CDR1 and CDR2 are SGHRS and YFSETQ. Deletions cut 1 base from V and 2 bases from J, with 11 bases between. CDR3 in DNA: TGCGCCAGCAGCTTGATGACAACATACACAGATACGCAGTATTTT. Its translation: CASSLMTTYTDTQYF. Filled out from reference TRBV5-1 and TRBJ2-3, the complete variable domain reads KAGVTQTPRYLIKTRGQQVTLSCSPISGHRSVSWYQQTPGQGLQFLFEYFSETQRNKGNFPGRFSGRQFSNSRSEMNVSTLELGDSALYLCASSLMTTYTDTQYFGPGTRLTVL.

The V call is TRBV6-5, the J call TRBJ2-7; 9 bases align to TRBD2. The CDR3 has 15 amino acids. Germline CDR1 and CDR2: MNHEY and SVGAGI. The junction had 9 bases not matched to a gene; V was cut back by 2 bases and J by 7 bases. The CDR3 DNA reads TGTGCCAGCAGTTACGTGGCGGGAGGGCCGCATGAGCAGTACTTC. Its protein is CASSYVAGGPHEQYF.

The chain combines TRBV19 with TRBJ1-5; 9 nucleotides line up with TRBD1. The junction had 4 bases not matched to a gene; V was cut back by 6 bases and J by 4 bases. CDR3 length: 14 amino acids. CDR1 and CDR2 (germline): LNHDA, SQIVND (reference sequence). The chain's CDR3 is CASRDGTGNQPQHF. As DNA, the CDR3 is TGTGCCAGTAGAGACGGGACAGGGAATCAGCCCCAGCATTTT.

The chain carries TRBV7-2 and TRBJ2-1; TRBD2 matches 10 bases. V shed 3 bases, J shed 9 bases, and the junction held 8 bases outside the gene matches. This CDR3 spans 15 amino acids. CDR1 SGHTA and CDR2 FQGNSA come from the germline V gene. For the CDR3, the DNA is TGTGCCAGCAGCTTCCGGACTAGCGGAAGGACTGAGCAGTTCTTC. As protein: CASSFRTSGRTEQFF.

The chain carries TRBV29-1 and TRBJ1-2, with D possibly TRBD1 on 5 matching bases. Germline V lookup: CDR1 SQVTM, CDR2 ANQGSEA. V was trimmed by 4 bases and J by 2 bases, leaving 20 bases between them. The CDR3 spans 16 residues. The CDR3 nucleotides are TGCAGCGTTGTCGGTGTTGACGTGGGGGGGAACTATGGCTACACCTTC. This sequence encodes CSVVGVDVGGNYGYTF.

The chain links TRBV18 to TRBJ1-1, with D perhaps TRBD1 (6 bases). Between the trimmed V and J ends, which lost 1 base and 6 bases, there was a span of 15 bases. In germline, CDR1 is KGHSH, CDR2 LQKENI. The CDR3 has 15 residues. The CDR3 loop reads CASSPRWNRASEAFF. CDR3 DNA: TGTGCCAGCTCACCACGGTGGAACAGGGCGTCTGAAGCTTTCTTT.

The chain combines TRBV10-3 with TRBJ2-1; 9 bases map to TRBD2. The length of the CDR3 is 11 residues. Germline lookup yields CDR1 ENHRY and CDR2 SYGVKD. The V gene end was trimmed by 10 bases and the J gene end by 9 bases; junction bases not matched to a gene: 4. CDR3 DNA sequence: TGTGCCACATTAGCGGGAGTTGAGCAGTTCTTC. Translated, it gives CATLAGVEQFF.

This chain uses TRBV27 with TRBJ1-1; the match to TRBD1 covers 10 bases. Germline V gene data show CDR1 as MNHEY and CDR2 as SMNVEV (reference sequence). The CDR3 is 15 residues long. V lost 3 bases, J lost 5 bases, and 6 bases stayed unmatched. The CDR3 reads CASSFRTGGTTEAFF. CDR3 DNA sequence: TGTGCCAGCAGTTTTCGGACAGGGGGTACAACTGAAGCTTTCTTT.

CDR3 sequence reads: CASSPGTSGRGVRNEQFF. CDR3 DNA: TGCGCCAGCAGCCCTGGGACTAGCGGGAGGGGGGTGAGGAATGAGCAGTTCTTC. The chain couples TRBV5-1 to TRBJ2-1, with 16 nucleotides matching TRBD2. J was trimmed by 7 bases and V by 4 bases; bases with no gene match: 11. Germline CDR1 and CDR2: SGHRS and YFSETQ. This CDR3 is built from 18 residues.

The gene calls are TRBV6-5 and TRBJ2-3, with a possible D match to TRBD2 (7 bases). Trimming cost V 3 bases and J 1 base, with 14 bases left between them. Germline V gives CDR1 MNHEY, CDR2 SVGAGI. The CDR3 consists of 16 residues. CDR3 sequence: CASSYSGGAGTDTQYF. The DNA for the CDR3 is TGTGCCAGCAGTTATTCGGGGGGCGCGGGCACAGATACGCAGTATTTT.

The CDR3 sequence is CASSLVSDQPQHF. The CDR3 DNA reads as TGTGCCAGCAGCTTAGTGTCAGATCAGCCCCAGCATTTT. The V call is TRBV11-2, the J call TRBJ1-5; D remains ambiguous. There are 13 residues in the CDR3. The V end lost 1 base, the J end lost 5 bases, and 6 bases lay between the germline ends. Germline CDR1 reads SGHAT; CDR2 reads FQNNGV. Full variable domain (rest looked up from reference TRBV11-2 and TRBJ1-5): EAGVAQSPRYKIIEKRQSVAFWCNPISGHATLYWYQQILGQGPKLLIQFQNNGVVDDSQLPKDRFSAERLKGVDSTLKIQPAKLEDSAVYLCASSLVSDQPQHFGDGTRLSIL.

The chain carries TRBV11-2 and TRBJ1-1, with TRBD1 matching 9 bases. J was trimmed by 8 bases and V by 3 bases; bases with no gene match: 7. Germline CDR1 is SGHAT and CDR2 is FQNNGV. The CDR3 totals 14 residues. The CDR3 bases are TGTGCCAGCAGCTTGGGGATCGGGACAGGGGAAGCTTTCTTT. It yields the protein CASSLGIGTGEAFF.

The gene calls are TRBV4-2 and TRBJ1-1; a weak D match, TRBD1 (6 bases). Germline assignment: CDR1 LGHNA and CDR2 YNFKEQ. The CDR3 totals 16 residues. Trimming took 3 bases from V and 9 from J, leaving 23 bases between them. CDR3 protein: CASSQVEGGPNLKAFF. Written as DNA, the CDR3 is TGTGCCAGCAGCCAGGTTGAGGGGGGGCCGAATCTTAAAGCTTTCTTT.